A single TCR beta chain is shown here with its context. No antigen is known for it. The study ran its PCR with 60 Vbeta and 13 Jbeta primers. The method was immunoSEQ multiplex PCR; TCRdb's version includes in-frame clones alone and lacks a portion of them. This table holds tens of thousands of clones, about 85% found once. The record originates from a study of cytomegalovirus exposure and HLA in healthy donors. Study-level information: As an earlier analysis found, about 179 million T cells yielded 117 million unique TCR beta sequences. General study findings and limits: Confirmation in vitro established that a few CMV-associated chains were specific for CMV antigens. HLA alleles were associated with roughly 15,000 TCR beta sequences in a later analysis at 0.05 false discovery rate. The study had only CMV serostatus as immune exposure information.

CDR3 length: 16 amino acids. V gave up 4 bases and J gave up 5 bases, with 20 bases separating them. Germline lookup yields CDR1 MDHEN and CDR2 SYDVKM. This chain joins TRBV28 and TRBJ2-5; D is possibly TRBD1 (6 bases). The sequence was obtained from a girl aged 2 to 10 in good health and CMV-seropositive. The source material was PBMCs. The DNA of the CDR3 is TGTGCCAGCAGTTCCTCCGTCTACAGGGTGGAGGAGACCCAGTACTTC. Residues: CASSSSVYRVEETQYF.